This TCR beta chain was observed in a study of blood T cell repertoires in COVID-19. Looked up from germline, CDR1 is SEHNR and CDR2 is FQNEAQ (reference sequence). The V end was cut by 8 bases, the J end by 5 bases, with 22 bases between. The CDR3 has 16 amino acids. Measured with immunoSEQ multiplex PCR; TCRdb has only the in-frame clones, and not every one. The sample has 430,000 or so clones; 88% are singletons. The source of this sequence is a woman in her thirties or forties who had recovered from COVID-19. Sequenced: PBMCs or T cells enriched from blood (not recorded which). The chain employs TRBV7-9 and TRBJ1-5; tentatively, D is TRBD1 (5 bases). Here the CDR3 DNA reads TGTGCCAGCGCTTCGAACGCGGCAGGGAGGTATCAGCCCCAGCATTTT. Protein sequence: CASASNAAGRYQPQHF.